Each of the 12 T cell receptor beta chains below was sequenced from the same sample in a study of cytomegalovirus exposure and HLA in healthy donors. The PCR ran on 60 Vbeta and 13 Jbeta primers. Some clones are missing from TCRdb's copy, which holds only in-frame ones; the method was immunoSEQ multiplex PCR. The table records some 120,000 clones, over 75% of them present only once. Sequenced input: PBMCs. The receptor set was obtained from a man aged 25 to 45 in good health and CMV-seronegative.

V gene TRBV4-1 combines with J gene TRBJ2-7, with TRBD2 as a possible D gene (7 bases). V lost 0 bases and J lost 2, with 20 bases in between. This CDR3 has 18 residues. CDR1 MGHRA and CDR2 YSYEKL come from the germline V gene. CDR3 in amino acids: CASSQEGGLWEGTYEQYF. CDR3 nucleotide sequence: TGCGCCAGCAGCCAAGAAGGGGGGTTGTGGGAGGGGACCTACGAGCAGTACTTC.

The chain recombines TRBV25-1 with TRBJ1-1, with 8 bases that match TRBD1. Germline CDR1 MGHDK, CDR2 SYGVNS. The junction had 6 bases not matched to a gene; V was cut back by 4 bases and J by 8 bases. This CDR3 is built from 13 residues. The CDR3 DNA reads TGTGCCAGCAGTGCCCGGACAGGGAGCGAAGCTTTCTTT. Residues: CASSARTGSEAFF.

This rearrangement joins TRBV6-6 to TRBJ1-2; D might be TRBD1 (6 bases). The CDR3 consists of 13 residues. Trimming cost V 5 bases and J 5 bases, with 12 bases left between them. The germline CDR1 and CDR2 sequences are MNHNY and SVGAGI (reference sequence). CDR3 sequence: CASSQGQFYGYTF. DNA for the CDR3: TGTGCCAGCAGTCAAGGACAGTTTTATGGCTACACCTTC.

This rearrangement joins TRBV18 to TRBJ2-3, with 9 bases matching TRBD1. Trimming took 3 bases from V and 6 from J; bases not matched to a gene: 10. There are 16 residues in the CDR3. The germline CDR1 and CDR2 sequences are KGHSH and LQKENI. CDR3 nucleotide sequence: TGTGCCAGCTCACCTCGGGACAGGGTGTCTGCGGATACGCAGTATTTT. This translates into CASSPRDRVSADTQYF.

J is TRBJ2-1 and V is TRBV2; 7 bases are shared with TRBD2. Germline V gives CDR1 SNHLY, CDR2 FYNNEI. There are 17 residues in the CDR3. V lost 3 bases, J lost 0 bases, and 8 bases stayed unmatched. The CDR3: CASSDYPSGSSYNEQFF. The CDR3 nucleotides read TGTGCCAGCAGTGATTACCCTAGCGGAAGCTCCTACAATGAGCAGTTCTTC.

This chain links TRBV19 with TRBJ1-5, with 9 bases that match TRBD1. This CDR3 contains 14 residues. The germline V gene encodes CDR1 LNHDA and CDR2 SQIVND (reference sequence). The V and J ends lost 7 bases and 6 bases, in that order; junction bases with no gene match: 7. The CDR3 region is CASNIQGAGQPQHF. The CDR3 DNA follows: TGTGCCAGTAACATACAGGGGGCAGGTCAGCCCCAGCATTTT.

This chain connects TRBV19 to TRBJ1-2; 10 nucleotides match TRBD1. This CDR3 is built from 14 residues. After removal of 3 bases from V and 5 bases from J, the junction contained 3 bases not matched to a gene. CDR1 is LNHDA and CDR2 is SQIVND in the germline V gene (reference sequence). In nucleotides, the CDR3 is TGTGCCAGTAGTATCGCGGGACAGGGGTATGGCTACACCTTC. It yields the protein CASSIAGQGYGYTF.

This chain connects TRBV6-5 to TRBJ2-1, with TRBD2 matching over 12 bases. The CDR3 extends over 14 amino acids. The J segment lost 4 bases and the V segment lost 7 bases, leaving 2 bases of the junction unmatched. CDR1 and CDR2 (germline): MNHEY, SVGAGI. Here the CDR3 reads CASKGLAGYNEQFF. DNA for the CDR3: TGTGCCAGCAAGGGACTAGCGGGTTACAATGAGCAGTTCTTC.

CDR3 sequence reads: CSVKAGLTYEQYF. The CDR3 DNA sequence: TGCAGCGTCAAAGCGGGACTGACCTACGAGCAGTACTTC. The V call is TRBV29-1, the J call TRBJ2-7; 7 bases match TRBD2. Trimming removed 6 bases from V and 2 bases from J; junction bases left unmatched: 7. From germline, CDR1 is SQVTM and CDR2 ANQGSEA. The CDR3 spans 13 residues.

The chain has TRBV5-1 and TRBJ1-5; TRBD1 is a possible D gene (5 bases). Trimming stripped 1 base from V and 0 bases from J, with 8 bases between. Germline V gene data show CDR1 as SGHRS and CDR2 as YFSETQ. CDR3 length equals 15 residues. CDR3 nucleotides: TGCGCCAGCAGCTTGACCGACAGTAGCAATCAGCCCCAGCATTTT. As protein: CASSLTDSSNQPQHF.

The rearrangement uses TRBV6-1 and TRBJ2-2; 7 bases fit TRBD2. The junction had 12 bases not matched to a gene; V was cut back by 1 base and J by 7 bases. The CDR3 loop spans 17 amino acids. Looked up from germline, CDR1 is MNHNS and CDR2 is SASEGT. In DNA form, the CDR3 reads TGTGCCAGCAGTGAAGTTTTGCGGGAGAGCATTAGCGGGGAGCTGTTTTTT. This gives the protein CASSEVLRESISGELFF.

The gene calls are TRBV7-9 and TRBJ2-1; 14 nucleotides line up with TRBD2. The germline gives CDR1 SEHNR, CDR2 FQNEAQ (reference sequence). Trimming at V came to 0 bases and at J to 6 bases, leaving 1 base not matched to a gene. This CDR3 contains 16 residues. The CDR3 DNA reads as TGTGCCAGCAGCTTAGCCGGGACTAGCGGGAGCAATGAGCAGTTCTTC. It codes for CASSLAGTSGSNEQFF.